A selection of T cell receptor beta chains follows, all from one sample in a study of shared clonotypes between healthy human individuals. The method was immunoSEQ multiplex PCR; TCRdb's version includes in-frame clones alone and lacks a portion of them. The sample yields 2 million to 3 million clones, 90% to 95% seen once. Sequences were obtained from naive CD4+ T cells from PBMCs. The receptors here all came from a man between 18 and 35 years old in good health. Some clones in this sample may be carry-over from other donors' samples. The CDR3 runs from the conserved cysteine through the conserved F or W. Fields, in order: J gene, CDR3 length, V gene, clone size, D gene, CDR3 DNA, CDR3 protein. A D gene is named only where the DNA matches it firmly. Not every row has a clone size; where given, it reads once, few, many or a size class.

TRBJ2-4 16 TRBV6-1 - TRBD1 TGTGCCAGCAGTGGAGGGACAGCAGCAGCCAAAAACATTCAGTACTTC CASSGGTAAAKNIQYF
TRBJ2-7 12 TRBV4-1 - - TGCGCCAGCAGCCACTCCTCCTACGAGCAGTACTTC CASSHSSYEQYF
TRBJ1-4 15 TRBV6-1 - - TGTGCCAGCAGTGTTCAGCTCCGTAGAAGTGAAAAACTGTTTTTT CASSVQLRRSEKLFF
TRBJ2-1 17 TRBV19 once TRBD2 TGTGCCAGTACTAACAATCAGGCGGGAGGAGGCTACAATGAGCAGTTCTTC CASTNNQAGGGYNEQFF
TRBJ1-2 14 TRBV6-5 - - TGTGCCAGCAGGGCGAAGGACAGAAACTATGGCTACACCTTC CASRAKDRNYGYTF
TRBJ2-3 14 TRBV7-2 once - TGTGCCAGCACCTCAAGTGGGCACGCAGATACGCAGTATTTT CASTSSGHADTQYF
TRBJ2-1 11 TRBV15 - TRBD2 TGTGCGACTAGCGGGTACAATGAGCAGTTCTTC CATSGYNEQFF
TRBJ1-3 15 TRBV6-5 - - TGTGCCAGCAGTTCCAGGGGTGGATCTGGAAACACCATATATTTT CASSSRGGSGNTIYF
TRBJ2-3 14 TRBV5-4 - TRBD1 TGTGCCAGCGCCCGAGGACAGGACACAGATACGCAGTATTTT CASARGQDTDTQYF
TRBJ2-7 13 TRBV10-1 - TRBD1 TGCGCCAGCAGCAAGACGACAGGGGGCGAGCAGTACTTC CASSKTTGGEQYF
TRBJ1-1 14 TRBV5-4 - - TGTGCCAGCAGCTTGATCCAGGGTCGCACTGAAGCTTTCTTT CASSLIQGRTEAFF
TRBJ2-3 13 TRBV18 - - TGTGCCAGCTCACCACCGTCAACAGGGACGCAGTATTTT CASSPPSTGTQYF